This TCR beta chain was sequenced for a study of cytotoxic CD8 clonotypes in ibrutinib-treated CLL. The overall study: Patients attained 25 or so partial and 2 complete responses; at median around 68 months, around 15 remained remitted while around twelve progressed. The taking of response samples occurred after a median 12 months of treatment, with a range of 6 to 36.

This clone is a singleton in its sample. Its antigen remains unidentified. CDR1 is SGHRS and CDR2 is YFSETQ in the germline V gene. With 3 bases clipped from V and 2 bases from J, the junction kept 9 bases outside the gene matches. The CDR3 has 16 amino acids. Regarding the study as a whole: Before falling back toward baseline at progression, clonality had risen at the time of ibrutinib response. The clonality rise at ibrutinib response reflected private clonotype expansion.

Libraries were prepared by immunoSEQ multiplex PCR; TCRdb keeps only in-frame clonotypes and omits some of them. The sample shows around 70,000 clones, 90% of them seen only once. This material consisted of PBMCs, taken after 12 months of ibrutinib treatment. The chain joins TRBV5-1 to TRBJ2-3; TRBD2 matches at 7 bases. This sequence was found in a human donor with chronic lymphocytic leukemia. CDR3 in DNA: TGCGCCAGCAGCTCATCCTCTAGCGGAATCACAGATACGCAGTATTTT. It codes for CASSSSSSGITDTQYF.